This T cell receptor beta chain was recovered during a study of molecular identifiers for immune sequencing clone quantification. Comments on this clonotype: Its specificity is unknown.

Germline V lookup: CDR1 SGHNT, CDR2 YYREEE (reference sequence). V was clipped by 5 bases and J by 4 bases, with 21 bases between them. This CDR3 region has 16 residues. TCRdb itself ran the PCR reads through MiXCR, one entry per CDR3 protein. The repertoire holds about 65,000 distinct CDR3 sequences, with less than 20% as singletons. Study-level results: In naive cells, under 1% of molecules belonged to clones above 20 RNA copies, against over 99% in effector cells.

The sequence came from a human donor in good health. Some libraries in this study had Jurkat cell RNA spiked in. Sequencing used naive CD8+ T cells from blood, with Jurkat cell RNA spiked in. As to subset: FACS-sorted CD8+CD4-CCR7+CD45RA+ naive T cells. The chain is built from TRBV5-4 and TRBJ2-5; D remains unclear. The DNA of the CDR3 is TGTGCCAGCAGTCCACCGGAATCTGTTAGATCAGAGACCCAGTACTTC. Protein: CASSPPESVRSETQYF.